The 28 T cell receptor beta chains reported below all come from one sample, sequenced in a study of Graves' ophthalmopathy and Graves' hyperthyroidism. The study amplified TCR beta CDR3 regions using RNA transcripts. The first round was an RT-PCR with HTBI primers, and the second round was a multiplex PCR. One entry per CDR3 protein results from TCRdb running MiXCR on the multiplex PCR reads. In the table there are fewer than 250,000 distinct CDR3 sequences, around 30% of which are singletons. Material: peripheral blood. The origin of the receptors is a man aged 50 to 60 with Graves' ophthalmopathy.

This clonotype has a count of ten or more. This chain's CDR3 is CASSFLLGRDYGYTF. CDR3 in DNA: TGTGCCAGCAGCTTCTTACTTGGACGTGACTATGGCTACACCTTC. This chain connects TRBV11-2 to TRBJ1-2; no firm D call. V was clipped by 3 bases and J by 3 bases, with 14 bases between them. The CDR3 spans 15 residues. Germline V gene lookup returns CDR1 SGHAT and CDR2 FQNNGV.

This clonotype was recorded many times. A read error may produce the germline difference seen at one junction end. The chain links TRBV12-3 or TRBV12-4 to TRBJ2-7, with D perhaps TRBD1 (5 bases). The CDR3 runs 12 residues. CDR3 DNA: TGTGCCAGCAGTTTACCTCGACAGAGAATAACGTTC. Amino acids: CASSLPRQRITF.

This clonotype was observed at least ten times. This sequence joins TRBV19 and TRBJ2-2; 7 nucleotides match TRBD2. In germline, CDR1 is LNHDA, CDR2 SQIVND (reference sequence). There are 17 residues in the CDR3. With V trimmed by 6 bases and J by 0 bases, 10 bases remained unmatched. The CDR3 DNA follows: TGTGCCAGTAGGGCCCCCTTAAGCGGGACGAACACCGGGGAGCTGTTTTTT. Translating gives CASRAPLSGTNTGELFF.

There are many counts of this clonotype. V usage is TRBV29-1 and J usage is TRBJ1-3, with D perhaps matching TRBD1 (6 bases). CDR1 SQVTM and CDR2 ANQGSEA come from the germline V gene. This CDR3 has 15 amino acids. Trimming stripped 0 bases from V and 1 base from J, with 10 bases between. The CDR3 nucleotides read TGCAGCGTTGAAGAATTCAGGGGATCTGGAAACACCATATATTTT. This codes for CSVEEFRGSGNTIYF. Filled out from reference TRBV29-1 and TRBJ1-3, the complete variable domain reads SAVISQKPSRDICQRGTSLTIQCQVDSQVTMMFWYRQQPGQSLTLIATANQGSEATYESGFVIDKFPISRPNLTFSTLTVSNMSPEDSSIYLCSVEEFRGSGNTIYFGEGSWLTVV.

The rearrangement joins TRBV28 to TRBJ1-6; TRBD1 matches at 7 bases. V lost 5 bases, J lost 10 bases, and 17 bases stayed unmatched. Germline lookup yields CDR1 MDHEN and CDR2 SYDVKM. This CDR3 comprises 17 residues. The CDR3 loop reads CASSPRDSQFVRSPLHF. The CDR3 DNA follows: TGTGCCAGCAGTCCCAGGGACAGTCAGTTTGTAAGATCACCCCTCCACTTT.

The V and J genes are TRBV20-1 and TRBJ2-7, with TRBD2 identical over 11 bases. The CDR3 sequence is 15 residues long. Germline values: CDR1 DFQATT, CDR2 SNEGSKA (reference sequence). Trimming removed 1 base from V and 0 bases from J; junction bases left unmatched: 2. CDR3 loop: CSARGGLAASYEQYF. The CDR3 nucleotides read TGCAGTGCTAGAGGGGGACTAGCGGCCTCCTACGAGCAGTACTTC.

This clonotype came up many times. The J gene is TRBJ2-2, the V gene TRBV4-1; 11 bases are a match to TRBD2. The J segment lost 8 bases and the V segment lost 1 base, leaving 3 bases of the junction unmatched. Germline-derived CDR1 and CDR2 are MGHRA and YSYEKL. This CDR3 is built from 15 residues. The CDR3, as DNA: TGCGCCAGCAGCCAAGTTCTAGCGGGAGGAGGGGAGCTGTTTTTT. It translates to CASSQVLAGGGELFF.

Ten or more counts support this clonotype. The chain combines TRBV6-2 or TRBV6-3 with TRBJ2-7; D call uncertain. Germline values: CDR1 MNHEY, CDR2 SVGEGT. Trimming left V 10 bases short and J 3 bases short, with 10 bases between. The CDR3 is 11 amino acids. Here the CDR3 reads CATSDGYEQYF. For the CDR3, the DNA is TGTGCCACCTCCGATGGCTACGAGCAGTACTTC.

There are many counts of this clonotype. The J gene is TRBJ1-1, the V gene TRBV4-2, with a weak D call TRBD1 (5 bases). The CDR3 extends over 14 amino acids. Germline V gene sequence: CDR1 LGHNA, CDR2 YNFKEQ. Trimming stripped 7 bases from V and 2 bases from J, with 14 bases between. CDR3 sequence reads: CASTLGVRNTEAFF. CDR3 DNA: TGTGCCAGCACCTTGGGGGTGAGAAACACTGAAGCTTTCTTT.

This clonotype was recorded many times. The rearrangement joins TRBV19 to TRBJ1-2; 8 bases match TRBD1. Germline CDR1 is LNHDA and CDR2 is SQIVND (reference sequence). The V gene end was trimmed by 4 bases and the J gene end by 8 bases; junction bases not matched to a gene: 6. CDR3 size: 13 residues. CDR3 nucleotides: TGTGCCAGTAGTACGGACAGGGCGAGAGGCTACACCTTC. Protein sequence: CASSTDRARGYTF.

The table lists this clonotype with many counts. The genes are TRBV6-2 or TRBV6-3 and TRBJ2-7; 13 nucleotides align to TRBD2. Germline CDR1 and CDR2: MNHEY and SVGEGT. The CDR3 covers 15 residues. V lost 6 bases, J lost 2 bases, and 4 bases stayed unmatched. The CDR3, as DNA: TGTGCCAGCAGATCAGGGACTAGCGGGACCTACGAGCAGTACTTC. Amino acid sequence: CASRSGTSGTYEQYF.

The chain is built from TRBV6-1 and TRBJ2-7; D might be TRBD2 (6 bases). The V gene lost 6 bases and the J gene lost 2 bases, with 14 bases spanning the gap. The V gene's germline CDR1 is MNHNS and CDR2 SASEGT. This CDR3 has 14 residues. As DNA, the CDR3 is TGTGCCAGCAGGGACCGACTAGGGGCCTACGAGCAGTACTTC. Its translation is CASRDRLGAYEQYF.

This clonotype showed up just once. V and J are TRBV10-3 and TRBJ2-7; 9 bases align to TRBD1. J gave up 3 bases and V 4 bases, and 7 bases lay outside the gene matches. CDR3 length: 15 amino acids. Germline loops: CDR1 ENHRY, CDR2 SYGVKD. The CDR3 reads CAISAQDRGFYEQYF. The CDR3, as DNA: TGTGCCATCAGTGCCCAGGACAGGGGATTCTACGAGCAGTACTTC.

This clonotype appeared many times. The chain recombines TRBV29-1 with TRBJ1-2; D is ambiguous. V lost 4 bases to trimming and J lost 5 bases, with 11 bases between them. The CDR3 extends over 12 amino acids. Germline loops: CDR1 SQVTM, CDR2 ANQGSEA. CDR3 protein: CSVGGTKYGYTF. The CDR3 nucleotides are TGCAGCGTTGGTGGAACCAAATATGGCTACACCTTC.

This clonotype was seen ten or more times. The rearrangement uses TRBV12-3 or TRBV12-4 and TRBJ2-7, with D possibly being TRBD1 (6 bases). The CDR3 contains 16 residues. The V and J ends lost 1 base and 3 bases respectively, with 16 bases between them. CDR3 sequence: CASSLDLGTQSYEQYF. In DNA form, the CDR3 reads TGTGCCAGCAGTTTAGATTTGGGGACACAAAGCTACGAGCAGTACTTC.

This chain links TRBV6-1 with TRBJ2-2, with TRBD2 identical over 10 bases. The CDR3 loop spans 15 amino acids. Trimming removed 6 bases from V and 6 bases from J; junction bases left unmatched: 7. CDR1 is MNHNS and CDR2 is SASEGT in the germline V gene. The CDR3 coding sequence is TGTGCCAGCAGCTCCACCGGGACTAGCGCCGGGGAGCTGTTTTTT. It translates to CASSSTGTSAGELFF.

The chain is built from TRBV6-2 or TRBV6-3 and TRBJ2-7, with 10 bases identical to TRBD2. With V trimmed by 5 bases and J by 7 bases, 8 bases remained unmatched. The CDR3 has 14 residues. Germline V gene data show CDR1 as MNHEY and CDR2 as SVGEGT. This chain's CDR3 is CASSGLAEPREQYF. The CDR3 bases are TGTGCCAGCAGTGGACTAGCGGAACCCCGGGAGCAGTACTTC.

The CDR3, as DNA: TGCAGCGTTGAGGTAGGGGCGGACACTGAAGCTTTCTTT. It is translated as CSVEVGADTEAFF. The chain links TRBV29-1 to TRBJ1-1, with D tentatively TRBD1 (5 bases). Germline V gives CDR1 SQVTM, CDR2 ANQGSEA. This CDR3 has 13 residues. Trimming cost V 3 bases and J 3 bases, with 11 bases left between them.

This clonotype has ten or more counts. The chain couples TRBV28 to TRBJ2-7; TRBD1 aligns across 12 bases. The ends lost 6 bases at V and 4 bases at J; junction bases unmatched: 13. CDR1 is MDHEN, CDR2 SYDVKM, per germline. This CDR3 is built from 17 residues. DNA of the CDR3: TGTGCCAGCAGCTCGACCTTTTGGGACAGGGGGCTATACGAGCAGTACTTC. Translating gives CASSSTFWDRGLYEQYF.

V is TRBV12-3 or TRBV12-4 and J is TRBJ2-7, with 13 nucleotides matching TRBD2. The CDR3 loop spans 15 amino acids. Trimming cost V 6 bases and J 5 bases; bases outside gene matches: 7. CDR3 sequence reads: CASRRTSGSIDEQYF. CDR3 DNA sequence: TGTGCCAGCAGGCGGACTAGCGGGAGTATCGACGAGCAGTACTTC.

V is TRBV28 and J is TRBJ1-2; a weak D match, TRBD1 (5 bases). CDR3 length equals 13 residues. Trimming stripped 5 bases from V and 7 bases from J, with 14 bases between. Germline CDR1 MDHEN, CDR2 SYDVKM. The CDR3 sequence is CASSKTALSGYTF. The CDR3 DNA follows: TGTGCCAGCAGTAAGACAGCTCTAAGTGGCTACACCTTC.

This clonotype showed up many times. The chain combines TRBV20-1 with TRBJ2-7, with D unclear. CDR3 size: 13 residues. The germline V gene encodes CDR1 DFQATT and CDR2 SNEGSKA (reference sequence). Between the trimmed V and J ends, which lost 2 bases and 13 bases, there was a span of 21 bases. In DNA form, the CDR3 reads TGCAGTGCTAGACCCCAAACGCCGCGCGGAGTATACTTC. Protein product: CSARPQTPRGVYF.

This clonotype has at least ten counts. The gene calls are TRBV12-3 or TRBV12-4 and TRBJ1-2, with a possible D match to TRBD1 (5 bases). The CDR3 extends over 13 amino acids. The V gene lost 1 base and the J gene lost 7 bases, with 10 bases spanning the gap. The DNA for the CDR3 is TGTGCCAGCAGTTTAGAGCTTGGGGGTGGCTACACCTTC. Translated: CASSLELGGGYTF.

V is TRBV20-1 and J is TRBJ2-5, with 15 bases lining up with TRBD2. The germline V gene has CDR1 DFQATT and CDR2 SNEGSKA (reference sequence). The length of the CDR3 is 16 residues. After removal of 3 bases from V and 4 bases from J, the junction contained 6 bases not matched to a gene. In DNA, the CDR3 is TGCAGTGCTAGGGGGACTAGCGGGAGGCAGGGAGAGACCCAGTACTTC. This translates into CSARGTSGRQGETQYF.

In this sample, this clonotype turned up many times. The genes are TRBV27 and TRBJ1-3; no clear D. CDR1 and CDR2 (germline): MNHEY, SMNVEV (reference sequence). Trimming removed 3 bases from V and 4 bases from J, with 13 bases in between. The CDR3 length is 15 residues. The CDR3 reads CASSFQSGRGNTIYF. CDR3 sequence (DNA): TGTGCCAGCAGTTTTCAATCAGGACGGGGAAACACCATATATTTT.

This clonotype was counted at least ten times. The rearrangement uses TRBV6-5 and TRBJ2-7, with D unclear. Germline CDR1 reads MNHEY; CDR2 reads SVGAGI. V shed 2 bases and J shed 4 bases, with 9 bases lying between them. The CDR3 has 13 amino acids. The CDR3 protein is CASSYPDSYEQYF. CDR3 DNA: TGTGCCAGCAGTTACCCAGACTCTTACGAGCAGTACTTC.

The table lists this clonotype with many counts. The V gene is TRBV11-2, the J gene TRBJ1-5; tentatively, D is TRBD1 (6 bases). The CDR3 spans 16 residues. Germline CDR1 reads SGHAT; CDR2 reads FQNNGV. Trimming removed 5 bases at V and 3 bases at J, with 17 bases between. The CDR3 sequence is CASSKGAGANNQPQHF. CDR3 DNA sequence: TGTGCCAGCAGCAAGGGTGCAGGGGCCAACAATCAGCCCCAGCATTTT.

CDR3 protein: CASSYTGPEGRGYTF. CDR3 sequence (DNA): TGTGCCAGCAGCTACACCGGGCCAGAAGGTCGTGGCTACACCTTC. The chain uses TRBV11-2 and TRBJ1-2; D unclear. Germline CDR1 reads SGHAT; CDR2 reads FQNNGV. The V and J ends lost 4 bases and 7 bases respectively, with 19 bases between them. The CDR3 runs to 15 residues. Full variable domain (remainder filled in from reference TRBV11-2 and TRBJ1-2): EAGVAQSPRYKIIEKRQSVAFWCNPISGHATLYWYQQILGQGPKLLIQFQNNGVVDDSQLPKDRFSAERLKGVDSTLKIQPAKLEDSAVYLCASSYTGPEGRGYTFGSGTRLTVV.